These 21 T cell receptor beta chains were sequenced from one sample in a study of response to subunit inactivated influenza vaccine. TCRdb used MiXCR to reprocess the RT-PCR reads, holding one entry per CDR3 protein. Among approximately 730,000 distinct CDR3 sequences listed, 14% were seen once. This specimen was PBMCs from blood, taken approximately 15 days before vaccination. These receptors originate from a man aged 45 to 65 who received an inactivated influenza vaccine.

The chain carries TRBV7-9 and TRBJ2-7; 9 positions agree with TRBD1. Germline CDR1 and CDR2: SEHNR and FQNEAQ (reference sequence). The CDR3 extends over 17 amino acids. J lost 2 bases, V lost 5 bases, and 13 bases had no gene match. The CDR3 DNA is TGTGCCAGCAGCCCACCGGAACAGGGGGCTCGGGCCTACGAGCAGTACTTC. It is translated as CASSPPEQGARAYEQYF. The whole variable domain, remainder taken from reference TRBV7-9 and TRBJ2-7, is DTGVSQNPRHKITKRGQNVTFRCDPISEHNRLYWYRQTLGQGPEFLTYFQNEAQLEKSRLLSDRFSAERPKGSFSTLEIQRTEQGDSAMYLCASSPPEQGARAYEQYFGPGTRLTVT.

This chain uses TRBV6-1 with TRBJ2-7; unclear D gene. The CDR3 is made up of 14 amino acids. Between the trimmed V and J ends, which lost 5 bases and 1 base, there was a span of 12 bases. Germline loops: CDR1 MNHNS, CDR2 SASEGT. The DNA of the CDR3 is TGTGCCAGCAGTACCGCCAGCAGGTCCTACGAGCAGTACTTC. This encodes CASSTASRSYEQYF.

The CDR3 loop reads CASSVTGTPDTQYF. CDR3 sequence (DNA): TGCGCCAGCAGCGTCACCGGGACACCAGATACGCAGTATTTT. This chain connects TRBV5-1 to TRBJ2-3; possible D gene TRBD1, 6 bases. The ends were cut back, 4 bases at V and 4 bases at J, with 13 bases in the middle. CDR3 length: 14 residues. Germline lookup yields CDR1 SGHRS and CDR2 YFSETQ.

This chain links TRBV11-1 with TRBJ2-3; D might be TRBD1 (5 bases). With 0 bases removed from V and 7 bases from J, the gap between germline ends came to 11 bases. This CDR3 comprises 14 residues. CDR1 SGHAT and CDR2 FQDESV come from the germline V gene (reference sequence). Here the CDR3 DNA reads TGTGCCAGCAGCTTAGCCAGGGTCGGAAATACGCAGTATTTT. This gives the protein CASSLARVGNTQYF.

This clonotype has ten or more counts. The chain has TRBV20-1 and TRBJ2-7; no reliable D call. From germline, CDR1 is DFQATT and CDR2 SNEGSKA (reference sequence). CDR3 length: 12 amino acids. V lost 4 bases and J lost 2, with 9 bases in between. In DNA, the CDR3 is TGCAGTGCTACCGACGGACCCTACGAGCAGTACTTC. It encodes CSATDGPYEQYF.

This clonotype turned up a few times. This chain joins TRBV4-1 and TRBJ1-3; unclear D gene. The CDR3 loop spans 13 amino acids. CDR1 and CDR2 from the germline V gene are MGHRA and YSYEKL. Trimming removed 0 bases at V and 6 bases at J, with 6 bases between. CDR3 bases: TGCGCCAGCAGCCAAGAACCGGAAAACACCATATATTTT. Protein: CASSQEPENTIYF.

V usage is TRBV20-1 and J usage is TRBJ1-6; 9 nucleotides match TRBD1. V shed 6 bases, J shed 7 bases, and the junction held 13 bases outside the gene matches. Per the germline V gene, CDR1 is DFQATT and CDR2 is SNEGSKA (reference sequence). The CDR3 sequence is 16 residues long. The CDR3 protein is CSASYRGPLLNSPLHF. CDR3 DNA: TGCAGTGCAAGCTACAGGGGGCCCCTTTTGAATTCACCCCTCCACTTT.

This rearrangement joins TRBV29-1 to TRBJ2-3; the match to TRBD1 covers 7 bases. Trimming at V came to 7 bases and at J to 1 base, leaving 5 bases not matched to a gene. This CDR3 comprises 13 residues. CDR1 SQVTM and CDR2 ANQGSEA come from the germline V gene. DNA for the CDR3: TGCAGCGCGACAGGGCCAGGCACAGATACGCAGTATTTT. Translated: CSATGPGTDTQYF.

This clonotype came up many times. The genes are TRBV2 and TRBJ2-2; D is uncertain. Looked up from germline, CDR1 is SNHLY and CDR2 is FYNNEI. The V and J ends lost 0 bases and 0 bases respectively, with 5 bases between them. The CDR3 is made up of 15 amino acids. CDR3 sequence (DNA): TGTGCCAGCAGTGAAGCGTACGCGAACACCGGGGAGCTGTTTTTT. Translation gives CASSEAYANTGELFF.

The CDR3 region has the DNA TGTGCCAGCAGTTTGGGGTGGGGAGGGAACACTGAAGCTTTCTTT. Encoded protein: CASSLGWGGNTEAFF. The chain joins TRBV27 to TRBJ1-1; D not certain. The CDR3 sequence is 15 residues long. V lost 3 bases to trimming and J lost 1 base, with 12 bases between them. Germline CDR1 MNHEY, CDR2 SMNVEV (reference sequence).

The rearrangement uses TRBV6-5 and TRBJ2-7; 10 positions match TRBD2. V lost 4 bases and J lost 1; bases outside the gene matches: 7. There are 16 residues in the CDR3. The germline V gene has CDR1 MNHEY and CDR2 SVGAGI. The CDR3 protein is CASSSGLARNSYEQYF. Here the CDR3 DNA reads TGTGCCAGCAGTTCGGGACTAGCGCGCAATTCCTACGAGCAGTACTTC.

This clonotype was observed many times. The gene calls are TRBV21-1 and TRBJ2-7; the tabulated D call, TRBD2, remains unverified against the DNA. TRBV21-1 is a listed pseudogene. The CDR3 is 14 residues long. CDR3 amino acids: CASSTSGRVYEQYF. CDR3 in DNA: TGTGCCAGCAGCACTAGCGGGAGGGTCTACGAGCAGTACTTC.

This rearrangement joins TRBV11-1 to TRBJ2-1; 11 bases map to TRBD2. The trim removed 3 bases at V and 6 bases at J, leaving 4 bases unmatched. Germline V gene lookup returns CDR1 SGHAT and CDR2 FQDESV (reference sequence). The CDR3 totals 15 residues. For the CDR3, the DNA is TGTGCCAGCAGCTTTTTTACTAGCGGGAGCAATGAGCAGTTCTTC. Its protein is CASSFFTSGSNEQFF.

Many counts were recorded for this clonotype. The rearrangement joins TRBV29-1 to TRBJ2-3; D not resolved. The CDR3 totals 13 residues. The germline CDR1 and CDR2 sequences are SQVTM and ANQGSEA. Trimming removed 4 bases from V and 0 bases from J, with 8 bases in between. The CDR3: CSVVPGSTDTQYF. The CDR3 DNA reads TGCAGCGTTGTTCCAGGTAGCACAGATACGCAGTATTTT.

This rearrangement joins TRBV12-3 or TRBV12-4 to TRBJ1-6, with a weak D call TRBD1 (6 bases). The V and J ends lost 5 bases and 9 bases respectively, with 14 bases between them. CDR3 length equals 14 residues. DNA of the CDR3: TGTGCCAGCAGTACAGGGCTTGGGGGTTCACCCCTCCACTTT. Amino acid sequence: CASSTGLGGSPLHF.

This chain joins TRBV12-3 or TRBV12-4 and TRBJ2-1, with D unresolved. This CDR3 is built from 14 residues. With 6 bases removed from V and 4 bases from J, the gap between germline ends came to 13 bases. CDR3 loop: CASSPRIGYNEQFF. In DNA form, the CDR3 reads TGTGCCAGCAGCCCCCGCATTGGGTACAATGAGCAGTTCTTC.

The chain carries TRBV20-1 and TRBJ1-2, with a possible D match to TRBD1 (5 bases). With 6 bases removed from V and 7 bases from J, the gap between germline ends came to 15 bases. The V gene's germline CDR1 is DFQATT and CDR2 SNEGSKA (reference sequence). The CDR3 spans 12 residues. CDR3 in amino acids: CSAPGETSGYTF. The CDR3 nucleotides are TGCAGTGCCCCGGGGGAGACTAGTGGCTACACCTTC.

This clonotype was seen a few times. The chain joins TRBV20-1 to TRBJ2-7; maybe TRBD2 (5 bases). The CDR3 spans 16 residues. Germline CDR1 and CDR2: DFQATT and SNEGSKA (reference sequence). With 0 bases removed from V and 1 base from J, the gap between germline ends came to 16 bases. The CDR3 DNA follows: TGCAGTGCTAGAGACGGGCCTTGGGGAGTGTCCTACGAGCAGTACTTC. As protein: CSARDGPWGVSYEQYF.

This clonotype was detected ten times or more. A junction boundary mismatches the germline segment, possibly from a read error. The genes are TRBV20-1 and TRBJ1-4; 9 bases match TRBD1. This CDR3 has 11 amino acids. Germline CDR1 DFQATT, CDR2 SNEGSKA (reference sequence). Here the CDR3 reads CSAHSLGTGTF. The DNA for the CDR3 is TGCAGTGCCCATAGCCTCGGGACAGGGACTTTT.

The chain recombines TRBV5-1 with TRBJ2-1; no firm D call. The CDR3 is made up of 13 amino acids. The V gene's germline CDR1 is SGHRS and CDR2 YFSETQ. Trimming left V 4 bases short and J 4 bases short, with 9 bases between. CDR3 loop: CASSRNGYNEQFF. DNA of the CDR3: TGCGCCAGCAGCCGCAATGGGTACAATGAGCAGTTCTTC. Combining the CDR3 with reference TRBV5-1 and TRBJ2-1 gives the whole variable domain KAGVTQTPRYLIKTRGQQVTLSCSPISGHRSVSWYQQTPGQGLQFLFEYFSETQRNKGNFPGRFSGRQFSNSRSEMNVSTLELGDSALYLCASSRNGYNEQFFGPGTRLTVL.

The chain joins TRBV20-1 to TRBJ1-2; D is possibly TRBD1 (5 bases). The CDR3 spans 14 residues. Deletions cut 0 bases from V and 8 bases from J, with 16 bases between. Germline assignment: CDR1 DFQATT and CDR2 SNEGSKA (reference sequence). In DNA, the CDR3 is TGCAGTGCTAGAGACCCCGGAAGGGGCGAGGGCTACACCTTC. Its translation: CSARDPGRGEGYTF.